These 6 T cell receptor beta chains came from one sample sequenced in a study of PD-1 blockade in classical Hodgkin lymphoma. Exposure to brentuximab vedotin varied, and each patient had relapsed following autologous stem cell transplantation. TCRdb keeps only in-frame clones here, not all; method: immunoSEQ multiplex PCR. The table records about 30,000 clones, just over 70% of them present only once. The sample in question was peripheral blood mononuclear cells (PBMCs), obtained before the second cycle of nivolumab. The receptors were sampled from a human donor with classical Hodgkin lymphoma.

The chain combines TRBV5-8 with TRBJ1-1, with D possibly TRBD1 on 5 matching bases. Trimming cost V 6 bases and J 4 bases, with 13 bases left between them. Germline CDR1 reads SGHTS; CDR2 reads YDEGEE. CDR3 length: 13 amino acids. This CDR3 reads CASTSGPGTEAFF. The CDR3 nucleotides are TGTGCCAGCACCTCGGGACCCGGCACTGAAGCTTTCTTT.

The V and J genes are TRBV14 and TRBJ2-1; 8 nucleotides align to TRBD1. Trimming at V came to 5 bases and at J to 9 bases, leaving 6 bases not matched to a gene. This CDR3 is 13 amino acids long. CDR1 SGHDN and CDR2 FVKESK come from the germline V gene. CDR3 DNA sequence: TGTGCCAGCAGCATTCTAACAGGGGGTGAGCAGTTCTTC. Its protein is CASSILTGGEQFF.

The sample holds one count of this clone. A much larger clone lies one base from this, so it may be a read error. The chain employs TRBV4-2 and TRBJ2-7; D not resolved. The germline V gene encodes CDR1 LGHNA and CDR2 YNFKEQ. The V and J ends lost 3 bases and 3 bases respectively, with 3 bases between them. There are 11 residues in the CDR3. CDR3 region: CASSHSYEQYF. The CDR3 DNA reads TGTGCCAGCAGCCACAGCTACGAGCAGTACTTC.

The rearrangement uses TRBV27 and TRBJ2-4; either TRBD1 or TRBD2 may supply D (5 bases each). The V end was cut by 6 bases, the J end by 8 bases, with 17 bases between. Germline assignment: CDR1 MNHEY and CDR2 SMNVEV (reference sequence). The CDR3 sequence is 14 residues long. The CDR3 reads CASSYGTTGDIQYF. CDR3 nucleotides: TGTGCCAGCAGCTACGGGACGACCGGGGACATTCAGTACTTC.

The rearrangement joins TRBV2 to TRBJ1-5; 8 bases line up with TRBD1. There are 15 residues in the CDR3. The trim removed 6 bases at V and 9 bases at J, leaving 13 bases unmatched. Germline CDR1 is SNHLY and CDR2 is FYNNEI. CDR3 amino acids: CASSPGQALIVPQHF. In DNA form, the CDR3 reads TGTGCCAGCAGCCCGGGACAGGCCTTGATCGTGCCCCAGCATTTT.

CDR3 in amino acids: CASSYSAGMGQPQHF. DNA of the CDR3: TGTGCCAGCAGTTACTCGGCAGGGATGGGTCAGCCCCAGCATTTT. The rearrangement joins TRBV6-5 to TRBJ1-5; D perhaps matches TRBD1 (5 bases). The germline gives CDR1 MNHEY, CDR2 SVGAGI. This CDR3 has 15 residues. V lost 0 bases, J lost 6 bases, and 12 bases lay in between.